This TCR beta chain was sequenced for a study of T cell changes during pregnancy in multiple sclerosis. The repertoire was sequenced with immunoSEQ multiplex PCR; TCRdb's copy has only in-frame clones and lacks some. The sample carries some 64,000 clones, less than 95% recorded once. This TCR was sampled from a female donor in good health, enrolled as a control in a pregnancy study. This specimen consisted of peripheral blood, obtained in the second trimester of pregnancy.

Here the CDR3 DNA reads TGTGCCAGCAGAGCCAGACTTATGGGTGGCAATCAGCCCCAGCATTTT. This encodes CASRARLMGGNQPQHF. The chain carries TRBV28 and TRBJ1-5; no reliable D call. This CDR3 spans 16 amino acids. V was cut by 6 bases and J by 2 bases, with 17 bases left in between. Germline assignment: CDR1 MDHEN and CDR2 SYDVKM.